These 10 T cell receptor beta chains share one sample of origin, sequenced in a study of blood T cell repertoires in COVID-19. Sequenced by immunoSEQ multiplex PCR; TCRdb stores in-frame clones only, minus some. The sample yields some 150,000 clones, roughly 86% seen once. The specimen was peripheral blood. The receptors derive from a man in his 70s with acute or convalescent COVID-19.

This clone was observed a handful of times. The CDR3 protein is CASSPRHPTEAFF. The CDR3 DNA is TGTGCCAGCAGCCCCCGACACCCCACTGAAGCTTTCTTT. V and J are TRBV3-1 (or the pseudogene TRBV3-2) and TRBJ1-1, with D unclear. The CDR3 contains 13 residues. The V gene's germline CDR1 is LGHDT and CDR2 YNNKEL (reference sequence). V lost 4 bases and J 4 bases, leaving 10 bases between the germline ends.

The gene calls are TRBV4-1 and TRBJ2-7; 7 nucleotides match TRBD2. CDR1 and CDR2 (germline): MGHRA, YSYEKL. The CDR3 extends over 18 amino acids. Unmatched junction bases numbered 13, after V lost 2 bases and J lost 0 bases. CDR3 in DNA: TGCGCCAGCAGCCAACCCGGTCGGGGCGGGAGTGCCTCCTACGAGCAGTACTTC. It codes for CASSQPGRGGSASYEQYF.

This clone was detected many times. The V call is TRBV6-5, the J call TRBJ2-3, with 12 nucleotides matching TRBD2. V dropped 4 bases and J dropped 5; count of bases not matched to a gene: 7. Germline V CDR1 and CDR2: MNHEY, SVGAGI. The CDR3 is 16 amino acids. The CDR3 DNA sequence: TGTGCCAGCAGTTTGGAACTAGCGGGGGGTGTAGATACGCAGTATTTT. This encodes CASSLELAGGVDTQYF.

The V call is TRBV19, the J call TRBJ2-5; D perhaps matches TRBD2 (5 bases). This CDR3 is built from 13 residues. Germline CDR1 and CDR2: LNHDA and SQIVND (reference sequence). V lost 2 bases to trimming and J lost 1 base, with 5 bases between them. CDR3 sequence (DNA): TGTGCCAGTAGTATACGGGGCCAAGAGACCCAGTACTTC. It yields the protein CASSIRGQETQYF.

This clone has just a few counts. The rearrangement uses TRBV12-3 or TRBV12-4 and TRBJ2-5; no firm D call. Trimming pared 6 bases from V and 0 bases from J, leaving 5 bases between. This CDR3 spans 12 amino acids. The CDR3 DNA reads TGTGCCAGCAGCCGGTACCAAGAGACCCAGTACTTC. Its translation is CASSRYQETQYF.

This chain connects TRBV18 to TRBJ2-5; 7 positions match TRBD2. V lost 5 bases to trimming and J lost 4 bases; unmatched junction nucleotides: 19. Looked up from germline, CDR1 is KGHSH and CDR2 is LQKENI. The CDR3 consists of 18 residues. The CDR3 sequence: CASSEFRAGTWGGETQYF. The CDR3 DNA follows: TGTGCCAGCTCAGAATTCAGAGCCGGGACCTGGGGGGGAGAGACCCAGTACTTC. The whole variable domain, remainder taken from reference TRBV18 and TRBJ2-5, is NAGVMQNPRHLVRRRGQEARLRCSPMKGHSHVYWYRQLPEEGLKFMVYLQKENIIDESGMPKERFSAEFPKEGPSILRIQQVVRGDSAAYFCASSEFRAGTWGGETQYFGPGTRLLVL.

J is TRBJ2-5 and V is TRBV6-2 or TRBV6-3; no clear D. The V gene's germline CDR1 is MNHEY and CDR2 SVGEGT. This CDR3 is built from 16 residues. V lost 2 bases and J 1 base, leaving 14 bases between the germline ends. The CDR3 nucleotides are TGTGCCAGCAGTTACCCTGTCTGGCACAGCCAAGAGACCCAGTACTTC. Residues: CASSYPVWHSQETQYF.

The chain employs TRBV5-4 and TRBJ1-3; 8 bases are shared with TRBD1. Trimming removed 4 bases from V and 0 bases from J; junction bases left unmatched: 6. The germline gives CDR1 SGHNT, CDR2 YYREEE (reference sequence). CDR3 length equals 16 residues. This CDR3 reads CASSGQGRSSGNTIYF. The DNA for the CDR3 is TGTGCCAGCAGCGGACAGGGCCGTTCCTCTGGAAACACCATATATTTT.

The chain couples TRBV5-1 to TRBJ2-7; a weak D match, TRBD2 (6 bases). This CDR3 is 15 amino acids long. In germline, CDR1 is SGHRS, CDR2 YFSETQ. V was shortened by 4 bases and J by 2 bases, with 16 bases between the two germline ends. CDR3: CASSLYGGATYEQYF. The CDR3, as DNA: TGCGCCAGCAGCCTATATGGAGGGGCCACCTACGAGCAGTACTTC.

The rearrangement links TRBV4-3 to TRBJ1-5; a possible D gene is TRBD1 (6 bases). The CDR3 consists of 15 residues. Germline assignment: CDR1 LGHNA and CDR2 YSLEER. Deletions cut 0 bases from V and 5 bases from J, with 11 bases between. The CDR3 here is CASSQDASGDQPQHF. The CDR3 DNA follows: TGCGCCAGCAGCCAAGACGCGTCAGGGGATCAGCCCCAGCATTTT.